This TCR beta chain originates from a study of PD-L1 blockade in urothelial cancer. Study at large: The patients had undergone anywhere from 0 to 3 prior chemotherapy regimens. T cells were recovered from blood samples at a median of around 140,000.

What went into each PCR as a spike was synthetic TCR analog templates. Method: immunoSEQ multiplex PCR; TCRdb's copy keeps in-frame clones and lacks some. The sample yields around 80,000 clones, approximately 90% seen once. This CDR3 has 14 residues. CDR1 and CDR2 from the germline V gene are MDHEN and SYDVKM. V dropped 5 bases and J dropped 9; count of bases not matched to a gene: 6. The starting material was PBMCs, obtained around atezolizumab (anti-PD-L1) treatment. V gene TRBV28 combines with J gene TRBJ2-1, with TRBD2 identical over 11 bases. The TCR originated in a woman in her 70s with urothelial cancer. The CDR3 coding sequence is TGTGCCAGCAGTCCTGGACTAGCGGGCGGTGAGCAGTTCTTC. It encodes CASSPGLAGGEQFF. Drawing the rest from reference TRBV28 and TRBJ2-1, the complete variable domain is DVKVTQSSRYLVKRTGEKVFLECVQDMDHENMFWYRQDPGLGLRLIYFSYDVKMKEKGDIPEGYSVSREKKERFSLILESASTNQTSMYLCASSPGLAGGEQFFGPGTRLTVL.